This T cell receptor (beta chain) comes out of a study of OX40 agonist ivuxolimab in advanced cancers. At the level of the whole study: Ivuxolimab, which targeted the costimulatory receptor OX40 (CD134), was an agonistic, fully human IgG2 monoclonal antibody. Intravenous ivuxolimab was administered to patients every 2 weeks at six dose levels: 0.01, 0.1, 0.3, 1.5, 3 and 10 mg/kg. Of the approximately 53 patients in dose escalation, some 19 had hepatocellular carcinoma, around 15 had melanoma, 9 had renal cell carcinoma and 9 had head and neck cancer. In the dose-escalation cohort, nearly 85% of patients were male, and the mean age was 60 years with a range of roughly 20 to 80. Patients were allowed to have had prior anti-PD-1, anti-PD-L1 or anti-CTLA-4 therapy, and approximately 40% of the dose-escalation patients had previously received checkpoint inhibitors. Partial responses occurred in three dose-escalation patients, of whom one had hepatocellular carcinoma and two had cutaneous melanoma. Peripheral TCRbeta sequencing aimed to test whether ivuxolimab altered TCR sequence diversity and caused clonal T-cell expansion. The monotherapy dose-escalation portion (N of about 47 patients) of the phase I ivuxolimab trial is reported in the paper. The full study reports these points: Partial responders in the 0.1-3.0 mg/kg groups had among the lowest normalized peripheral clonal expansion, especially among CD8+ T cells. Low levels of normalized T-cell clonal expansion were also seen in some nonresponding patients. Which antigens the clonally expanded peripheral T cells were specific for was not determined. After ivuxolimab, CD8+ T cells had more expanded clones than CD4+ T cells on average. At doses of 0.1 to 3.0 mg/kg, clonal expansion of both CD4+ and CD8+ T cells in blood was seen between baseline and week 6.

For CDR1 and CDR2, the germline V gene lists MDHEN and SYDVKM. V and J lose 4 bases and 3 bases, and a span of 19 bases separates them. Its CDR3 holds 18 amino acids, cysteine through phenylalanine. Only CDR3 DNA is held: 54 bases, read in frame from base 1. A note on this clone: Its antigen is unknown. Base qualities are not recorded, but no much larger clone differs from it by a single base.

To sequence the TCRbeta CDR3 region, genomic DNA was isolated from the sorted cells. The immunoSEQ Assay was used to sequence the TCRbeta CDR3 regions. TCRdb retrieved this table from immuneACCESS and kept in-frame rearrangements only. Not all clones are present; in checked studies, unresolved V genes account for under half, and no reason is known for the remainder. The sample table contains about 82,000 clones; only one count was recorded for 80% to 90% of them. The ten largest clones add up to about 0.8% of the sample. Patients with a history of autoimmune disease or receiving systemic immunosuppression were excluded from the trial. Peripheral blood for TCR sequencing was collected from all dose cohorts at baseline, on cycle 4 day 1, and on cycle 7 day 1. The samples were taken from a phase I, first-in-human, multicenter, open-label dose-escalation trial of ivuxolimab. Adults with locally advanced or metastatic head and neck squamous cell, hepatocellular, melanoma or renal cell carcinoma were enrolled in the trial. Before TCR sequencing, CD4+ T cells and CD8+ T cells were sorted from peripheral blood as separate populations.

The source is an adult with an advanced solid tumor such as melanoma, head and neck, liver or kidney cancer. Sequencing used CD4+ or CD8+ T cells sorted from blood, obtained in a trial of the OX40 agonist ivuxolimab. The sequence links TRBV28 to TRBJ2-6; TRBD2 is possibly the D segment (6 matching bases). The CDR3 amino acid sequence is: CASSSSLSGEVGANVLTF. The nucleotide sequence is TGTGCCAGCAGTTCTTCCCTTTCGGGAGAAGTTGGGGCCAACGTCCTGACTTTC.